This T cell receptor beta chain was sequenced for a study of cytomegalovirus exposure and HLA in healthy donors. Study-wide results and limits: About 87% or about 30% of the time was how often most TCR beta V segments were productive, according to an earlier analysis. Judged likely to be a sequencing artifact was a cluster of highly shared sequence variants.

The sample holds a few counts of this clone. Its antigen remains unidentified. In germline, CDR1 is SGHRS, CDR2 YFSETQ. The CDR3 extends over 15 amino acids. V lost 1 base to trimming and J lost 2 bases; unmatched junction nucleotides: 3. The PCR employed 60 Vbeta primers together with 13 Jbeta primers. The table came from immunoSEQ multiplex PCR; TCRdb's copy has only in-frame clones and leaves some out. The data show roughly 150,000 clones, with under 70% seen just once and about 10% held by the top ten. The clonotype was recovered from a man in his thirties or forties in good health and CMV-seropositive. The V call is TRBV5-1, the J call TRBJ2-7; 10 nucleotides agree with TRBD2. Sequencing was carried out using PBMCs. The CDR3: CASSLTSGATYEQYF. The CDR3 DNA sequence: TGCGCCAGCAGCTTGACTAGCGGGGCTACCTACGAGCAGTACTTC. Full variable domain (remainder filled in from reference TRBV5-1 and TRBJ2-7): KAGVTQTPRYLIKTRGQQVTLSCSPISGHRSVSWYQQTPGQGLQFLFEYFSETQRNKGNFPGRFSGRQFSNSRSEMNVSTLELGDSALYLCASSLTSGATYEQYFGPGTRLTVT.